The clone carrying this T cell receptor beta chain occurred many times. The target antigen is unknown. The data were obtained in a study of T cells in Graves' hyperthyroidism and ophthalmopathy. General observations from the study: Ophthalmopathy was predicted by the model a median of approximately 6 months ahead of onset.

Uncontrolled infection, other autoimmune disease, pregnancy and lactation each barred patients from inclusion. Clinical symptoms, serum thyroxine and TRAb, thyroid ultrasound and orbital computed tomography were used for the diagnoses. RNA transcripts gave rise to amplified TCR beta CDR3 regions. A first-round RT-PCR of the TCR CDR3 used the HTBI primer set. Using its own MiXCR run on the multiplex PCR reads, TCRdb lists one record per CDR3 protein. This sample carries 300,000 or so distinct CDR3 sequences, 16% of them seen once, and the ten largest clones take around a third. The CDR3 is made up of 17 amino acids. V was trimmed by 0 bases and J by 0 bases, leaving 14 bases between them.

This TCR was sampled from a young man with Graves' hyperthyroidism. Sequenced material: blood. The chain has TRBV12-3 or TRBV12-4 and TRBJ2-5; maybe TRBD2 (5 bases). CDR3 in amino acids: CASSLARAEKYQETQYF. CDR3 sequence (DNA): TGTGCCAGCAGTTTAGCGCGGGCAGAAAAGTACCAAGAGACCCAGTACTTC.